This TCR beta chain emerged from a study of blood T cell repertoires in COVID-19 (dated by TCRdb to the early 2020s). Regarding the study in general: Samples covering the acute and convalescent phases of COVID-19 were provided by collaborators in the United States, Italy and Spain. The material from the prospective study consisted of cDNA or gDNA derived from T cells, B-cell-depleted T cells, or PBMCs. The dataset comprised deeply sampled blood TCRbeta repertoires from subjects exposed to, actively infected with, or recovered from COVID-19. The repertoires were released in a freely available public database meant as a resource for research on the immune response to SARS-CoV-2. Samples came from the ongoing ImmuneRACE study (first 160 participants) plus 1,254 subjects from 6 global collaborators. The sample metadata nearly always contained a de-identified subject ID, COVID-19 status, age in years and sex. Where available, HLA class I and class II types were taken from metadata supplied by the sample provider and were not determined by assay-based typing.

Broad study findings and their caveats: How much clinical and demographic metadata was included differed by source and by participant, and the metadata was provided uncurated.

Each collaborating institution followed its own protocols to collect whole blood in K2EDTA tubes. For TCRbeta analysis, collaborator samples were shipped as frozen whole blood, as isolated PBMCs, or as DNA extracted from either sample type. As regards this clone: Its antigen has not been determined. No much larger clone is present one base from it, and per-base qualities are unavailable.

TCRbeta CDR3 regions were amplified from genomic DNA using the immunoSEQ Assay, a bias-controlled multiplex PCR. Concerning the study's data processing: The number of nucleated cells in each sample was estimated from the amplification of reference gene primers within the assay. To quantify the absolute abundance of each unique TCRbeta CDR3 rearrangement, sequence reads were collapsed and filtered. For each sample, productive Simpson clonality was calculated as the square root of Simpson's diversity index across productive rearrangements. Not all clones reach the TCRdb copy of this immuneACCESS table, which keeps in-frame sequences only. Checked studies attribute under half of the gap to unresolved V genes and leave the rest unexplained. V and J calls and clone size follow that table, whereas D and trimming were derived from the DNA. The sample table shows some 50,000 clones, and 80% to 90% are seen once. Of the sample, more than 15% falls within the top ten clones.

Reading from cysteine to phenylalanine, the CDR3 counts 15 amino acids. Only the CDR3 portion is preserved as DNA: 45 bases, with reading frame beginning at the first base. Per the germline V gene (reference sequence), SGHNT is the CDR1 and YYREEE is the CDR2. Germline trimming amounts to 4 bases on V and 0 bases on J, with 7 as the count of junction bases outside the gene matches. This sequence uses TRBV5-4 and TRBJ2-7, with 7 central nucleotides matching TRBD1. The clonotype was recovered from a human donor in a cohort sampled during active COVID-19. The donor label of this sample is uncertain. The sample consisted of peripheral blood. For the CDR3, the sequence is CASSPRQGSSYEQYF. The sequence in DNA is TGTGCCAGCAGCCCCCGACAGGGTAGCTCCTACGAGCAGTACTTC.